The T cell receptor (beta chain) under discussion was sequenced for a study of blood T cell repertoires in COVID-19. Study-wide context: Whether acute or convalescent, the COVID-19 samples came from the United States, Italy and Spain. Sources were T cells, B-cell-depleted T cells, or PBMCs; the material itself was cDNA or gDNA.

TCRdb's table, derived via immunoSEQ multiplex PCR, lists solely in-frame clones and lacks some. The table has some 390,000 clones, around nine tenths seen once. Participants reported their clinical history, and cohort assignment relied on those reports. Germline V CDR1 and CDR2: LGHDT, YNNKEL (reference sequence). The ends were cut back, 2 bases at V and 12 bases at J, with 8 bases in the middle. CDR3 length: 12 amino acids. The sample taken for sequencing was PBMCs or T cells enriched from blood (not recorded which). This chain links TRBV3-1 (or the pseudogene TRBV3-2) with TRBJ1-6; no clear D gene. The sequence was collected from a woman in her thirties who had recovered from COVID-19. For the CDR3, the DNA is TGTGCCAGCAGCCAAAGAGGGAGACCCCTCCACTTT. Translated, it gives CASSQRGRPLHF.